Below, 2 T cell receptor beta chains from the same sample are listed, as sequenced in a study of blood T cells in healthy people across ages. Using a J-beta primer mix together with a sample-barcoded 5' primer, a second PCR was run for about 7 to 12 cycles. TCRdb re-called the 5' RACE reads with MiXCR, one entry per CDR3 protein. The data contain more than 650,000 distinct CDR3 sequences, about 20% of them singletons. Sequenced input: blood. These receptors originate from a man in his 70s in good health.

V is TRBV9 and J is TRBJ1-6; the D gene is possibly TRBD1 (5 bases). This CDR3 has 18 residues. Germline lookup yields CDR1 SGDLS and CDR2 YYNGEE. Trimming stripped 3 bases from V and 0 bases from J, with 16 bases between. This CDR3 reads CASSGGQGLSSYNSPLHF. The DNA of the CDR3 is TGTGCCAGCAGCGGAGGGCAGGGCCTCAGCTCCTATAATTCACCCCTCCACTTT.

The rearrangement uses TRBV12-3 or TRBV12-4 and TRBJ2-6; 7 positions match TRBD1. The CDR3 is 15 residues long. Trimming at V came to 6 bases and at J to 2 bases, leaving 4 bases not matched to a gene. CDR3 in DNA: TGTGCCAGCAGCACAGGGGTAACTGGGGCCAACGTCCTGACTTTC. Protein: CASSTGVTGANVLTF.